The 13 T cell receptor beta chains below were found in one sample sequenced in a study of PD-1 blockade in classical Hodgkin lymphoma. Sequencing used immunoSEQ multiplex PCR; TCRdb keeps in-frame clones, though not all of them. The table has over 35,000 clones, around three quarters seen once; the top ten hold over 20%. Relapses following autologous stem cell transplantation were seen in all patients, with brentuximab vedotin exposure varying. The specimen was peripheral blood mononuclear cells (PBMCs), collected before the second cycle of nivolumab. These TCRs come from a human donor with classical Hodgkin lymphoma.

The CDR3 bases are TGTGCCACAGGCGGCCCCTACGAGCAGTACTTC. Translated: CATGGPYEQYF. The chain links TRBV5-8 to TRBJ2-7; D uncertain. There are 11 residues in the CDR3. The germline V gene has CDR1 SGHTS and CDR2 YDEGEE. V was trimmed by 9 bases and J by 2 bases, leaving 9 bases between them.

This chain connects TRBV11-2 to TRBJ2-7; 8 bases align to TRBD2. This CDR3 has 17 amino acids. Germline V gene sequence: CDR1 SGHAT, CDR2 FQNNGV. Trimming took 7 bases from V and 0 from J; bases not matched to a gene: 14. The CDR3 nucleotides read TGTGCCAGCACCTCTCAGGCCCTAGCGGGCCTCTCCTACGAGCAGTACTTC. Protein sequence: CASTSQALAGLSYEQYF.

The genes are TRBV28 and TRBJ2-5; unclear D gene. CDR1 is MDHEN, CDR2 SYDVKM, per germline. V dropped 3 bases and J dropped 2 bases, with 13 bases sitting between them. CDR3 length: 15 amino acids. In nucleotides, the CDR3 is TGTGCCAGCAGTTTTTACCGAGAAATACAAGAGACCCAGTACTTC. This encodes CASSFYREIQETQYF.

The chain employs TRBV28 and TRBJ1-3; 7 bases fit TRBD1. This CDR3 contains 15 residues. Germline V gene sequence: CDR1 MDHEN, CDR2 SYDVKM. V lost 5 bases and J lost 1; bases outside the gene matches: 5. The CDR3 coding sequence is TGTGCCAGCAGTCACAGGGGTGGGTCTGGAAACACCATATATTTT. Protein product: CASSHRGGSGNTIYF.

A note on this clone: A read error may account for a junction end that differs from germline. As DNA, the CDR3 is TGTGCCAGCAGTCCACGCGGGGGGACAGAGTCTTTC. It encodes CASSPRGGTESF. V usage is TRBV6-1 and J usage is TRBJ1-2, with 7 bases that match TRBD1. Per germline, CDR1 MNHNS and CDR2 SASEGT. CDR3 size: 12 residues.

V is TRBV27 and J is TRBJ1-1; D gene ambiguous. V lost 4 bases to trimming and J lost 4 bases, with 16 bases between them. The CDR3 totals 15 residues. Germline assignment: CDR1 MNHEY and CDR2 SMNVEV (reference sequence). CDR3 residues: CASSSSNGLSTEAFF. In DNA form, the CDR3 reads TGTGCCAGCAGTTCCAGTAATGGTTTATCCACTGAAGCTTTCTTT.

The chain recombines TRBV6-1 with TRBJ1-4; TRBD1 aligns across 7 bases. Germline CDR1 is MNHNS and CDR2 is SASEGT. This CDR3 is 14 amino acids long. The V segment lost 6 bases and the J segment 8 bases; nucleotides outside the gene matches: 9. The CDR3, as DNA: TGTGCCAGCAGCCACGAGGGGGCGAGGGAAAAACTGTTTTTT. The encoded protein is CASSHEGAREKLFF.

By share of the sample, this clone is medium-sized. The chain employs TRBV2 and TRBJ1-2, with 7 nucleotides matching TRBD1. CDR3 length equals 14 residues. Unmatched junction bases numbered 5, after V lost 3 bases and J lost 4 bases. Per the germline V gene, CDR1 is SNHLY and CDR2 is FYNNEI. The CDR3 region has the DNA TGTGCCAGCAGTGATTCGGGACAGCCCTATGGCTACACCTTC. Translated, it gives CASSDSGQPYGYTF.

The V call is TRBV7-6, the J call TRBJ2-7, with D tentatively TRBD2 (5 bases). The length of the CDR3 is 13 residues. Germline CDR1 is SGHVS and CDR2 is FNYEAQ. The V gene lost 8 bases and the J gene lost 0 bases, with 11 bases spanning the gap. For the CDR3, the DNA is TGTGCCAGCTCCCGCGGGTACTCCTACGAGCAGTACTTC. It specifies CASSRGYSYEQYF.

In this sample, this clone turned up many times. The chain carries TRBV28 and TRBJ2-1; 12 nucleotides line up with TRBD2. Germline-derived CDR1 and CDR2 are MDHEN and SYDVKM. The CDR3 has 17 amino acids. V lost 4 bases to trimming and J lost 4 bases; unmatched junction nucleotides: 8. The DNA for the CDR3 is TGTGCCAGCAGTTCCGAACTAGCGGGGGGCAGATACAATGAGCAGTTCTTC. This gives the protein CASSSELAGGRYNEQFF.

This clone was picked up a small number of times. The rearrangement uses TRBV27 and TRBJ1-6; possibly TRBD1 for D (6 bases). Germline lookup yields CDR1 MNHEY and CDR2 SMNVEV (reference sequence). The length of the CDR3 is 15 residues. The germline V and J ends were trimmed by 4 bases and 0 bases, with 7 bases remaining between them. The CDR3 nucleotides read TGTGCCAGCAGTTCAGGGGACTCCTATAATTCACCCCTCCACTTT. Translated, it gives CASSSGDSYNSPLHF.

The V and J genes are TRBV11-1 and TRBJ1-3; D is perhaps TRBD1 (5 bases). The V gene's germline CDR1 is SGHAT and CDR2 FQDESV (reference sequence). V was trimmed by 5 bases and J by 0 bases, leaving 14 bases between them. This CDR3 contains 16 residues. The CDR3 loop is CASSQSRANSGNTIYF. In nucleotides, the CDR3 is TGTGCCAGCAGCCAATCCAGGGCCAACTCTGGAAACACCATATATTTT.

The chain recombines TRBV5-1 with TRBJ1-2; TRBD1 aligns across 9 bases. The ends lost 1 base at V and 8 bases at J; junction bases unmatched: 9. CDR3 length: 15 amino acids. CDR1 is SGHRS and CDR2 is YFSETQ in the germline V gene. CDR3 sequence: CASSLLTGGESGYTF. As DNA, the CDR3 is TGCGCCAGCAGCTTGCTCACAGGGGGCGAGAGCGGCTACACCTTC.